This entry lists 27 T cell receptor beta chains sequenced from one sample in a study of cytomegalovirus exposure and HLA in healthy donors. The PCR had 60 Vbeta and 13 Jbeta primers. This table comes from immunoSEQ multiplex PCR, and its TCRdb copy is limited to in-frame clones, with some not included. Of about 130,000 clones listed, around 70% were seen once; the top ten hold 2% to 3%. The sample comprised PBMCs. The receptor source for this set is a woman aged 60-70 years in good health and CMV-seropositive.

The rearrangement uses TRBV5-1 and TRBJ1-4, with a possible D match to TRBD1 (6 bases). The germline gives CDR1 SGHRS, CDR2 YFSETQ. Trimming left V 2 bases short and J 2 bases short, with 10 bases between. CDR3 length equals 15 residues. DNA for the CDR3: TGCGCCAGCAGCTTAATGGGGGCGACTAATGAAAAACTGTTTTTT. Its protein product is CASSLMGATNEKLFF.

The genes are TRBV9 and TRBJ2-2, with TRBD2 matching 9 bases. V lost 5 bases, J lost 3 bases, and 2 bases stayed unmatched. The germline gives CDR1 SGDLS, CDR2 YYNGEE. The CDR3 runs 14 residues. CDR3 nucleotide sequence: TGTGCCAGCAGGCGGGGGGGCGACACCGGGGAGCTGTTTTTT. It specifies CASRRGGDTGELFF.

The chain combines TRBV4-2 with TRBJ2-5, with a possible D match to TRBD1 (6 bases). Germline loops: CDR1 LGHNA, CDR2 YNFKEQ. The length of the CDR3 is 15 residues. V lost 5 bases and J lost 2, with 15 bases in between. In nucleotides, the CDR3 is TGTGCCAGCAGCTACTCTACAGGGACACAAGAGACCCAGTACTTC. This gives the protein CASSYSTGTQETQYF.

The chain joins TRBV19 to TRBJ2-5, with D possibly being TRBD1 (5 bases). The germline V gene has CDR1 LNHDA and CDR2 SQIVND (reference sequence). V shed 1 base and J shed 6 bases, with 12 bases lying between them. The CDR3 length is 14 residues. CDR3 DNA: TGTGCCAGTAGTATAGGGGCAGGGCAGCAGACCCAGTACTTC. This gives the protein CASSIGAGQQTQYF.

A few counts support this clone. The chain has TRBV10-1 and TRBJ2-7, with TRBD1 identical over 7 bases. The V segment lost 2 bases and the J segment 4 bases; nucleotides outside the gene matches: 5. CDR3 length: 14 residues. The germline V gene encodes CDR1 WNHNN and CDR2 SYGVQD (reference sequence). CDR3 residues: CASSEGTAPYEQYF. The CDR3, as DNA: TGCGCCAGCAGTGAGGGGACAGCCCCGTACGAGCAGTACTTC.

The rearrangement links TRBV19 to TRBJ1-2; D remains ambiguous. The V gene's germline CDR1 is LNHDA and CDR2 SQIVND (reference sequence). The V and J ends lost 3 bases and 7 bases respectively, with 9 bases between them. CDR3 length equals 12 residues. The CDR3 DNA sequence: TGTGCCAGTAGTATTGGGCAGAGTGGCTACACCTTC. It codes for CASSIGQSGYTF.

To note about this clone: Sequence at one end of the junction differs from germline and may be a read error. This chain connects TRBV19 to TRBJ1-6; D may be TRBD1 (6 bases). The CDR3 has 13 residues. Germline loops: CDR1 LNHDA, CDR2 SQIVND (reference sequence). CDR3 DNA: TGTGCCACTAGTGGCAGGGGAAACTCACCCCTCCACTTT. Its translation: CATSGRGNSPLHF.

The chain has TRBV27 and TRBJ1-2; 7 bases agree with TRBD1. After removal of 5 bases from V and 4 bases from J, the junction contained 7 bases not matched to a gene. Per germline, CDR1 MNHEY and CDR2 SMNVEV (reference sequence). The CDR3 is 14 amino acids. CDR3 residues: CASSRSDRSYGYTF. The CDR3 DNA reads as TGTGCCAGCAGTCGTTCGGACAGGAGCTATGGCTACACCTTC.

The V gene is TRBV4-1, the J gene TRBJ2-1; TRBD2 matches at 9 bases. This CDR3 is 18 amino acids long. The germline V gene has CDR1 MGHRA and CDR2 YSYEKL. The J segment lost 4 bases and the V segment lost 0 bases, leaving 10 bases of the junction unmatched. CDR3 sequence reads: CASSQDSGLAGSYNEQFF. The DNA of the CDR3 is TGCGCCAGCAGCCAAGACTCGGGTCTAGCGGGGTCATACAATGAGCAGTTCTTC.

The chain carries TRBV5-8 and TRBJ1-6, with TRBD1 identical over 10 bases. This CDR3 spans 15 amino acids. Germline lookup yields CDR1 SGHTS and CDR2 YDEGEE. With V trimmed by 3 bases and J by 7 bases, 4 bases remained unmatched. Here the CDR3 DNA reads TGTGCCAGCAGCTGGCGGACAGGGGGAAATTCACCCCTCCACTTT. This gives the protein CASSWRTGGNSPLHF.

The rearrangement uses TRBV21-1 and TRBJ1-1; the D call of TRBD1 is as the table states it, not checked on the DNA. TRBV21-1 is assigned pseudogene status. The CDR3 spans 15 residues. CDR3 region: CASSKWAGKGTEAFF. The DNA of the CDR3 is TGTGCCAGCAGCAAATGGGCAGGGAAGGGTACTGAAGCTTTCTTT.

This clone has just a few counts. V and J are TRBV6-5 and TRBJ1-2, with a weak D call TRBD1 (5 bases). Trimming shortened V by 6 bases and J by 1 base, and 9 bases separated the two germline ends. The CDR3 length is 13 residues. Germline V CDR1 and CDR2: MNHEY, SVGAGI. The CDR3 is CASSPDSNYGYTF. CDR3 in DNA: TGTGCCAGCAGCCCCGACAGTAACTATGGCTACACCTTC.

The gene calls are TRBV19 and TRBJ2-2, with 7 bases fitting TRBD1. CDR1 and CDR2 (germline): LNHDA, SQIVND (reference sequence). With V trimmed by 4 bases and J by 5 bases, 1 base remained unmatched. The CDR3 runs to 13 residues. This CDR3 is CASSTTGTGELFF. DNA for the CDR3: TGTGCCAGTAGTACGACAGGGACCGGGGAGCTGTTTTTT.

This clone was observed once. V usage is TRBV9 and J usage is TRBJ2-1; D uncertain. Germline CDR1 SGDLS, CDR2 YYNGEE. The CDR3 runs to 11 residues. V was cut by 4 bases and J by 5 bases, with 4 bases left in between. CDR3 DNA sequence: TGTGCCAGCAGCCTTGACAATGAGCAGTTCTTC. The encoded protein is CASSLDNEQFF.

The chain's CDR3 is CASSFPGDTQYF. The CDR3 DNA reads TGTGCCAGCAGCTTCCCCGGGGATACGCAGTATTTT. The J gene is TRBJ2-3, the V gene TRBV7-3; D ambiguous. The V and J ends lost 3 bases and 6 bases respectively, with 7 bases between them. CDR3 size: 12 residues. Germline-derived CDR1 and CDR2 are SGHTA and FQGTGA.

The chain couples TRBV6-5 to TRBJ1-2; 7 bases line up with TRBD1. The CDR3 has 14 residues. V shed 4 bases, J shed 3 bases, and the junction held 5 bases outside the gene matches. Germline V gives CDR1 MNHEY, CDR2 SVGAGI. The DNA for the CDR3 is TGTGCCAGCAGTTCCCCAACAGGGGACTATGGCTACACCTTC. It encodes CASSSPTGDYGYTF.

The genes are TRBV7-2 and TRBJ1-1; the D is unclear. Trimming removed 6 bases at V and 2 bases at J, with 16 bases between. Germline V gene lookup returns CDR1 SGHTA and CDR2 FQGNSA. This CDR3 spans 15 amino acids. The CDR3 reads CASRIRNSINTEAFF. As DNA, the CDR3 is TGTGCCAGCAGGATCCGGAACAGTATTAACACTGAAGCTTTCTTT.

This sequence joins TRBV2 and TRBJ2-5; D is possibly TRBD2 (6 bases). The CDR3 runs to 12 residues. From germline, CDR1 is SNHLY and CDR2 FYNNEI. Trimming removed 7 bases at V and 3 bases at J, with 9 bases between. CDR3 loop: CASIPGEETQYF. DNA of the CDR3: TGTGCCAGCATCCCGGGAGAAGAGACCCAGTACTTC. Full variable domain (rest looked up from reference TRBV2 and TRBJ2-5): EPEVTQTPSHQVTQMGQEVILRCVPISNHLYFYWYRQILGQKVEFLVSFYNNEISEKSEIFDDQFSVERPDGSNFTLKIRSTKLEDSAMYFCASIPGEETQYFGPGTRLLVL.

V and J are TRBV6-1 and TRBJ2-5; TRBD2 matches at 11 bases. The CDR3 is made up of 15 amino acids. V gave up 3 bases and J gave up 9 bases; unmatched junction bases: 9. Germline V gene data show CDR1 as MNHNS and CDR2 as SASEGT. This CDR3 reads CASSDMTSGADAQYF. In nucleotides, the CDR3 is TGTGCCAGCAGTGACATGACTAGCGGGGCCGACGCCCAGTACTTC.

The J gene is TRBJ2-3, the V gene TRBV5-1, with TRBD1 matching 7 bases. Germline CDR1 and CDR2: SGHRS and YFSETQ. The V and J ends lost 4 bases and 5 bases, in that order; junction bases with no gene match: 10. There are 15 residues in the CDR3. CDR3 nucleotide sequence: TGCGCCAGCAGCCCCACTACAGGGGCGGGAGATACGCAGTATTTT. It yields the protein CASSPTTGAGDTQYF.

This clone came up a few times. The germline gene is not matched at one end of the junction; a read error may be the cause. The V and J genes are TRBV9 and TRBJ1-3; D gene uncertain. CDR1 and CDR2 from the germline V gene are SGDLS and YYNGEE. This CDR3 comprises 14 residues. In DNA form, the CDR3 reads TGTGCCAGCAGCGTAGAAACAGCTGGGAACACCATATATTTT. Translated: CASSVETAGNTIYF.

The CDR3 DNA reads as TGTGCCAGCAGCCCTTTGGGACACGTTAATCAGCCCCAGCATTTT. Protein: CASSPLGHVNQPQHF. The chain couples TRBV7-9 to TRBJ1-5; maybe TRBD1 (6 bases). V shed 5 bases and J shed 4 bases, with 15 bases lying between them. The CDR3 is 15 residues long. CDR1 and CDR2 (germline): SEHNR, FQNEAQ (reference sequence).

This clone was counted only a few times. This rearrangement joins TRBV2 to TRBJ1-4; D ambiguous. The CDR3 length is 15 residues. Germline V lookup: CDR1 SNHLY, CDR2 FYNNEI. Trimming pared 6 bases from V and 7 bases from J, leaving 18 bases between. CDR3 amino acids: CASSNALGSGEKLFF. The CDR3 bases are TGTGCCAGCAGCAACGCCCTCGGGTCTGGTGAAAAACTGTTTTTT. The whole variable domain, filled in from reference TRBV2 and TRBJ1-4, reads EPEVTQTPSHQVTQMGQEVILRCVPISNHLYFYWYRQILGQKVEFLVSFYNNEISEKSEIFDDQFSVERPDGSNFTLKIRSTKLEDSAMYFCASSNALGSGEKLFFGSGTQLSVL.

DNA of the CDR3: TGTGCCAGCAGCTTAAGGACAGGGGCCCCCTACGAGCAGTACTTC. Protein sequence: CASSLRTGAPYEQYF. V usage is TRBV7-9 and J usage is TRBJ2-7; TRBD1 agrees at 9 bases. The CDR3 is made up of 15 amino acids. CDR1 and CDR2 from the germline V gene are SEHNR and FQNEAQ (reference sequence). After removal of 2 bases from V and 2 bases from J, the junction contained 4 bases not matched to a gene.

This sequence joins TRBV5-1 and TRBJ1-4, with D uncertain. The germline gives CDR1 SGHRS, CDR2 YFSETQ. There are 15 residues in the CDR3. V dropped 7 bases and J dropped 5 bases, with 18 bases sitting between them. CDR3 nucleotides: TGCGCCAGCTCCCCGGTTGCGGCCCAAAATGAAAAACTGTTTTTT. Its translation is CASSPVAAQNEKLFF. Variable domain in full (rest from reference TRBV5-1 and TRBJ1-4): KAGVTQTPRYLIKTRGQQVTLSCSPISGHRSVSWYQQTPGQGLQFLFEYFSETQRNKGNFPGRFSGRQFSNSRSEMNVSTLELGDSALYLCASSPVAAQNEKLFFGSGTQLSVL.

The CDR3 sequence: CSARVGQGMNTEAFF. Here the CDR3 DNA reads TGCAGCGCTCGCGTGGGACAGGGAATGAACACTGAAGCTTTCTTT. The chain uses TRBV29-1 and TRBJ1-1; 9 bases line up with TRBD1. CDR1 SQVTM and CDR2 ANQGSEA come from the germline V gene. CDR3 length: 15 residues. J lost 0 bases, V lost 7 bases, and 9 bases had no gene match.

The chain joins TRBV7-3 to TRBJ2-7; D is perhaps TRBD2 (5 bases). The germline V and J ends were trimmed by 0 bases and 4 bases, with 10 bases remaining between them. Per germline, CDR1 SGHTA and CDR2 FQGTGA. The CDR3 is 14 amino acids. The CDR3 bases are TGTGCCAGCAGCTTAACGGCAGGAGGATACGAGCAGTACTTC. It codes for CASSLTAGGYEQYF.